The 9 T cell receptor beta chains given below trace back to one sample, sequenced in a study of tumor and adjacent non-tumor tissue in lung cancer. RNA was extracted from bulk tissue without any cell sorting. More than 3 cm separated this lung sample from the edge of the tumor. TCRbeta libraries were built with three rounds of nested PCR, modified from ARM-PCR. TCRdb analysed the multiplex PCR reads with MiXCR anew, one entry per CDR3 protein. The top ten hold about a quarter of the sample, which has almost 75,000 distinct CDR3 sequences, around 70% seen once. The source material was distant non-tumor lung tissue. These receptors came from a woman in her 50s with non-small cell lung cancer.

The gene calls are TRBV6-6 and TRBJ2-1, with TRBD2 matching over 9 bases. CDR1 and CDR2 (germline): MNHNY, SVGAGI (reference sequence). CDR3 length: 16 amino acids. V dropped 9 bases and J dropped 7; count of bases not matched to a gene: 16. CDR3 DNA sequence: TGTGCCAGGAACTTAGGAAGAGTAGCGGGAGAGAATGAGCAGTTCTTC. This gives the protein CARNLGRVAGENEQFF.

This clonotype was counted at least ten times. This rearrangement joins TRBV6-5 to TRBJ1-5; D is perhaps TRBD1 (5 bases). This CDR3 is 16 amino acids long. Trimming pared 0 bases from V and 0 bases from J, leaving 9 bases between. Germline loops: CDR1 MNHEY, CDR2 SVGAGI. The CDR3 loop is CASSYSDSYSNQPQHF. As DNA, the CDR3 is TGTGCCAGCAGTTACTCTGACAGCTATAGCAATCAGCCCCAGCATTTT.

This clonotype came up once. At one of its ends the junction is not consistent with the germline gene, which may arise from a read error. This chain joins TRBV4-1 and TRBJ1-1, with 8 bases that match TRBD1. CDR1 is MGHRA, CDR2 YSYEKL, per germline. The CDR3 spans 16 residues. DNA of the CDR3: TGCGCCAGCATCCAAGATCTCTACAGGGGGAGCACTGAAGCTCTCTTT. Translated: CASIQDLYRGSTEALF.

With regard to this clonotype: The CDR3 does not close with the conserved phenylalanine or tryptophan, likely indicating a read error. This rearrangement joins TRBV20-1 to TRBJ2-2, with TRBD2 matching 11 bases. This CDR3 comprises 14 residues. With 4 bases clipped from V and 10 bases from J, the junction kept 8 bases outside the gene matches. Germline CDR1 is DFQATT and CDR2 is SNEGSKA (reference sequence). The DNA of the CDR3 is TGCAGTGCTATGACTAGCGGGATGAGCCTGGAGCTGTTTTTA. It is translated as CSAMTSGMSLELFL.

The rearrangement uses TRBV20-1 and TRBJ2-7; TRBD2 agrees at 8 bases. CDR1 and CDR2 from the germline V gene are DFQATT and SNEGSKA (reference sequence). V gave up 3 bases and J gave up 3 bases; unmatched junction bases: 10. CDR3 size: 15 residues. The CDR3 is CSASDRAGGIYEQYF. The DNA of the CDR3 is TGCAGTGCTAGCGATAGGGCGGGAGGCATCTACGAGCAGTACTTC.

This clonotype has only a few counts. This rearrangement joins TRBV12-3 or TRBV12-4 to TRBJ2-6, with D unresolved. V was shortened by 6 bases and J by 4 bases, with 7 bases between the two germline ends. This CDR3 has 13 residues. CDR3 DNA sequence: TGTGCCAGCAGCAACTCCGGGGCCAACGTCCTGACTTTC. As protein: CASSNSGANVLTF.

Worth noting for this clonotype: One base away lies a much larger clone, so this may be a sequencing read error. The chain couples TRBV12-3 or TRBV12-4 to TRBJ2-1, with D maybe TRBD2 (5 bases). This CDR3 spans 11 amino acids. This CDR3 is CASSFIGRRNF. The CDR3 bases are TGTGCCAGCAGTTTTATTGGCAGGAGGAACTTC.

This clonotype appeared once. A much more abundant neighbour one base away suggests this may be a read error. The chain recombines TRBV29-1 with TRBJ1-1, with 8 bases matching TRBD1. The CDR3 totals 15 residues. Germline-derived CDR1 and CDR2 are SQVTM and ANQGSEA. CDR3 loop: CNVGMDRDVNTEAFF. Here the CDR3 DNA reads TGCAACGTTGGGATGGACAGGGATGTTAACACTGAAGCTTTCTTT.

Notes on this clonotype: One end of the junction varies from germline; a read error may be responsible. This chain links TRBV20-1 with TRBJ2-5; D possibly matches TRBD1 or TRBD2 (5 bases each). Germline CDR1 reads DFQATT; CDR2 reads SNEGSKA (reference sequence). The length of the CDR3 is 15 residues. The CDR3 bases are TGCAGTGTTAGGGATCCGGGGCGGTCCGGGGAGATCCAGTACTTC. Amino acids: CSVRDPGRSGEIQYF.